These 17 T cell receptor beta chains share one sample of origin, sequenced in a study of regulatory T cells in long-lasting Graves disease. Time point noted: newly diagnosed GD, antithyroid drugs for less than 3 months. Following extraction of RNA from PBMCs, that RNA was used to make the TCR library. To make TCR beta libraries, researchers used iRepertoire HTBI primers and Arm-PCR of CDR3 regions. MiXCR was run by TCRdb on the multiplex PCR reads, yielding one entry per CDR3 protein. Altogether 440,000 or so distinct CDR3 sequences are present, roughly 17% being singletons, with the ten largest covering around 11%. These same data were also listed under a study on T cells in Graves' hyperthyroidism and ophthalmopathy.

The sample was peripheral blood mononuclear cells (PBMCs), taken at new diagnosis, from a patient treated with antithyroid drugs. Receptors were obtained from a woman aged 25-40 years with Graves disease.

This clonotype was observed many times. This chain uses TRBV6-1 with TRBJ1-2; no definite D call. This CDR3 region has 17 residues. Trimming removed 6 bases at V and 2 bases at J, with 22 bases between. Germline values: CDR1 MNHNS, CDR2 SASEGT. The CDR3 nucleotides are TGTGCCAGCAGCCACCCAACCAGACTCATCGCGAACTATGGCTACACCTTC. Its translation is CASSHPTRLIANYGYTF.

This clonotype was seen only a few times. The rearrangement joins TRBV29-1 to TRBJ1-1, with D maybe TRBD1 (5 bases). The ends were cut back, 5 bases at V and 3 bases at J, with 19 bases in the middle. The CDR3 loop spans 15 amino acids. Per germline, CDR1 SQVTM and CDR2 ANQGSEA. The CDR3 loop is CSVLGGVVSDTEAFF. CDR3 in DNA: TGCAGCGTTTTGGGGGGTGTGGTGTCGGACACTGAAGCTTTCTTT.

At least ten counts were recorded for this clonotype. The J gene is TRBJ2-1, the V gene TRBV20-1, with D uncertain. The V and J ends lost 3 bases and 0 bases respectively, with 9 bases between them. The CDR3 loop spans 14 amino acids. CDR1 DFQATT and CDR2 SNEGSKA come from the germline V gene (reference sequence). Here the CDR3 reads CSASSTSSYNEQFF. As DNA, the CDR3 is TGCAGTGCTAGTAGCACGAGCTCCTACAATGAGCAGTTCTTC.

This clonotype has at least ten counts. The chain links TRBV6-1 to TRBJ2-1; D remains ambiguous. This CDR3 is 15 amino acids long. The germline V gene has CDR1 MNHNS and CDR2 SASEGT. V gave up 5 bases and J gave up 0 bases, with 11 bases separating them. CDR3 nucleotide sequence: TGTGCCAGCAGTAATCCGGGCCACTCCTACAATGAGCAGTTCTTC. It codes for CASSNPGHSYNEQFF.

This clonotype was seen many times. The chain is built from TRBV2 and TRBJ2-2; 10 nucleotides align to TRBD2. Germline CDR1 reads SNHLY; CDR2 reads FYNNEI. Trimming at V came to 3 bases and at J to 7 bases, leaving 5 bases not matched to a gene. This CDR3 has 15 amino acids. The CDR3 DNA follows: TGTGCCAGCAGTGAGGCTAGCGGGAGTATCGGGGAGCTGTTTTTT. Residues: CASSEASGSIGELFF.

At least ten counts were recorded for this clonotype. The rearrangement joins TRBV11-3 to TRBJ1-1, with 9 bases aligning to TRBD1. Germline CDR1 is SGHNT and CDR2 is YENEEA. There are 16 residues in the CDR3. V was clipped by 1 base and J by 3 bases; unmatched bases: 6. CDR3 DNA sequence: TGTGCCAGCAGCTTAGGATTCGGACAGGGGTACACTGAAGCTTTCTTT. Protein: CASSLGFGQGYTEAFF.

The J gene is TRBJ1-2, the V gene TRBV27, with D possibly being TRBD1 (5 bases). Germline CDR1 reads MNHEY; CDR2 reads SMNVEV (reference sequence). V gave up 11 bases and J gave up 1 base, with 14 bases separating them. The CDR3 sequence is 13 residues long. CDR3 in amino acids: CAAGRGINYGYTF. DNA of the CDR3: TGTGCCGCTGGGAGGGGAATTAACTATGGCTACACCTTC.

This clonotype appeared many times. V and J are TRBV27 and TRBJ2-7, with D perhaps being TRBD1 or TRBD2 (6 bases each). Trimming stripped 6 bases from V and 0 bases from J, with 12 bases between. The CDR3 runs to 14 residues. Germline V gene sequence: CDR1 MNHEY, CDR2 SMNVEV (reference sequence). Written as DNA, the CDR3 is TGTGCCAGCAGCCTAAGGGGGGACTCCTACGAGCAGTACTTC. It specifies CASSLRGDSYEQYF.

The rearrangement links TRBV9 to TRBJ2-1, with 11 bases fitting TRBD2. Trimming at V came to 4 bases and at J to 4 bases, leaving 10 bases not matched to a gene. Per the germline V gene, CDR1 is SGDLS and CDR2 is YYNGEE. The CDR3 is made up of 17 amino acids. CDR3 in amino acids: CASSPRGTSGLYNEQFF. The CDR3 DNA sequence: TGTGCCAGCAGCCCAAGAGGGACTAGCGGACTATACAATGAGCAGTTCTTC.

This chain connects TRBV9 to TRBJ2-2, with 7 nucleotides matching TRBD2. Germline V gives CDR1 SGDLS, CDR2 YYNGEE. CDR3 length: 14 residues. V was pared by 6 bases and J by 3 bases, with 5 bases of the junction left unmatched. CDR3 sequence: CASKLALYTGELFF. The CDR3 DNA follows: TGTGCCAGCAAACTAGCGTTATACACCGGGGAGCTGTTTTTT.

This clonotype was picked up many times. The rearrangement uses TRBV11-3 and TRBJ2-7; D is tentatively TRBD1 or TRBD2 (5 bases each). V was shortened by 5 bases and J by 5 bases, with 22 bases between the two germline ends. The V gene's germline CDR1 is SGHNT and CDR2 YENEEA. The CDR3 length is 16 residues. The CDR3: CASSPACAVGVHEQYF. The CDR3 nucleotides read TGTGCCAGCAGCCCCGCTTGCGCAGTGGGGGTCCACGAGCAGTACTTC. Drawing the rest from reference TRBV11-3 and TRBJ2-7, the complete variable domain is EAGVVQSPRYKIIEKKQPVAFWCNPISGHNTLYWYLQNLGQGPELLIRYENEEAVDDSQLPKDRFSAERLKGVDSTLKIQPAELGDSAVYLCASSPACAVGVHEQYFGPGTRLTVT.

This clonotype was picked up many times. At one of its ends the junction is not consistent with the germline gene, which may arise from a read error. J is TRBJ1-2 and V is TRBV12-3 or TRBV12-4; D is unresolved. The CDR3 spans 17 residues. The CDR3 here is CASSLAPGLLPDYGCTF. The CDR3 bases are TGTGCCAGCAGTTTAGCGCCGGGCCTTCTCCCGGACTATGGCTGCACCTTC.

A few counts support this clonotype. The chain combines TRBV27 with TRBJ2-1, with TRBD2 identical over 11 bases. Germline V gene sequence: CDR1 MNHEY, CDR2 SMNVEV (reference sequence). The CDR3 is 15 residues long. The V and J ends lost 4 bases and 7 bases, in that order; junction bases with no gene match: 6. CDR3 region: CASSYSSGRRNEQFF. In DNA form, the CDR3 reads TGTGCCAGCAGTTACTCTAGCGGGAGGAGGAATGAGCAGTTCTTC.

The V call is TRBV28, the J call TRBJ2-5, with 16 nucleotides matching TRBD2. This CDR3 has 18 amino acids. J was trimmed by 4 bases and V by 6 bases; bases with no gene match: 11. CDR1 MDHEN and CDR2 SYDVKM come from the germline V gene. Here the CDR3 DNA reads TGTGCCAGCAGCTTACGGGGACTAGCGGGAGGGATGAGAGAGACCCAGTACTTC. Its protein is CASSLRGLAGGMRETQYF. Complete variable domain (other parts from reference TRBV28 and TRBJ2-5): DVKVTQSSRYLVKRTGEKVFLECVQDMDHENMFWYRQDPGLGLRLIYFSYDVKMKEKGDIPEGYSVSREKKERFSLILESASTNQTSMYLCASSLRGLAGGMRETQYFGPGTRLLVL.

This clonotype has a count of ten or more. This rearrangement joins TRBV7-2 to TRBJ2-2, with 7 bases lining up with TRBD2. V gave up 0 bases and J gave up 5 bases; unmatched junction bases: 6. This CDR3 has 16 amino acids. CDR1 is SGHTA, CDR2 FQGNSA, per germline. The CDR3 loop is CASSLAFLADTGELFF. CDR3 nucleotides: TGTGCCAGCAGCTTAGCGTTCCTAGCGGATACCGGGGAGCTGTTTTTT.

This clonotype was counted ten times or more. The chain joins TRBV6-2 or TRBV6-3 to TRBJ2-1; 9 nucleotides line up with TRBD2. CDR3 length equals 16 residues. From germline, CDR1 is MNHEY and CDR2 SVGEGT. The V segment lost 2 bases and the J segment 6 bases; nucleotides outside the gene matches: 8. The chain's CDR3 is CASSYTPAGGGNEQFF. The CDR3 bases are TGTGCCAGCAGTTACACGCCAGCGGGAGGAGGCAATGAGCAGTTCTTC.

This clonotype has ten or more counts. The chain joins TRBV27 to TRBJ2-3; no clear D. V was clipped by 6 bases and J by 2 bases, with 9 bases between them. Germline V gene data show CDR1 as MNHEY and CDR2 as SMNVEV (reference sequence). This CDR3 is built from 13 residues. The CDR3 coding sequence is TGTGCCAGCAGCCCCGCCTCCACAGATACGCAGTATTTT. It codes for CASSPASTDTQYF.